Listed below are T cell receptor beta chains from one sample, sequenced in a study of T cell responses to AZD1222 COVID-19 vaccine. Sequenced by immunoSEQ multiplex PCR; TCRdb stores in-frame clones only, minus some. The data contain some 130,000 clones, 88% of them singletons. This sample comprised peripheral blood, obtained on day 0 of MenACWY control vaccination. The receptor source for this set is an adult in good health. CDR3s include the opening cysteine and the closing phenylalanine or tryptophan. The D gene is left open where the match is weak. Size tells how often a clone was seen (once, few, many) or the class of an expanded clone, and some rows leave it out.

v_call,j_call,d_call,clone_size,cdr3_aa,cdr3_nt
TRBV9,TRBJ1-1,-,-,CASSVSGPGGTEAFF,TGTGCCAGCAGCGTATCGGGGCCGGGGGGCACTGAAGCTTTCTTT
TRBV2,TRBJ2-1,TRBD1,-,CASSRYRGSSYNEQFF,TGTGCCAGCAGTAGGTACAGGGGTAGCTCCTACAATGAGCAGTTCTTC
TRBV27,TRBJ1-3,TRBD1,few,CASSRREGGGNTIYF,TGTGCCAGCAGTAGGCGCGAAGGGGGCGGAAACACCATATATTTT
TRBV6-5,TRBJ1-1,-,-,CASSYSRGSEAFF,TGTGCCAGCAGTTACAGCAGGGGAAGTGAAGCTTTCTTT
TRBV5-6,TRBJ2-5,-,-,CASSLVARTGTQYF,TGTGCCAGCAGCTTAGTTGCGAGAACTGGGACCCAGTACTTC
TRBV3-1/TRBV3-2,TRBJ2-7,TRBD2,-,CASSQGGLAGVEQYF,TGTGCCAGCAGCCAGGGGGGACTAGCGGGTGTAGAGCAGTACTTC
TRBV28,TRBJ2-7,-,-,CASSVGTGWEQYF,TGTGCCAGCAGTGTCGGGACGGGATGGGAGCAGTACTTC
TRBV4-2,TRBJ2-3,-,-,CASSQGPGSTDTQYF,TGTGCCAGCAGCCAAGGCCCCGGTAGCACAGATACGCAGTATTTT
TRBV9,TRBJ1-3,-,-,CASSVRVSGNTIYF,TGTGCCAGCAGCGTAAGGGTCTCTGGAAACACCATATATTTT
TRBV5-3,TRBJ2-7,-,-,CARSSPLREGGEQYF,TGTGCCAGAAGCTCCCCGCTGCGGGAAGGAGGCGAGCAGTACTTC
TRBV19,TRBJ1-1,-,few,CATRVGTGNTEAFF,TGTGCCACTAGGGTGGGGACGGGGAACACTGAAGCTTTCTTT
TRBV11-2,TRBJ2-7,-,-,CASSLDLAGAYEQYF,TGTGCCAGCAGCTTAGATCTTGCAGGGGCCTACGAGCAGTACTTC
TRBV11-2,TRBJ2-7,TRBD2,-,CASSQAGVRYEQYF,TGTGCCAGCAGCCAAGCGGGGGTTCGGTACGAGCAGTACTTC
TRBV2,TRBJ2-7,TRBD2,-,CASSDTSGRSLTYEQYF,TGTGCCAGCAGTGATACTAGCGGGAGGTCATTAACCTACGAGCAGTACTTC
TRBV18,TRBJ2-3,TRBD1,-,CASSRDRHDTQYF,TGTGCCAGCTCCCGGGACAGGCACGATACGCAGTATTTT
TRBV7-9,TRBJ2-2,-,-,CASSLEFRDNTNTGELFF,TGTGCCAGCAGCTTAGAATTTCGGGACAATACGAACACCGGGGAGCTGTTTTTT
TRBV5-1,TRBJ1-3,-,-,CASSDILTGSSGNTIYF,TGCGCCAGCAGCGACATCCTGACAGGATCTTCTGGAAACACCATATATTTT
TRBV9,TRBJ2-7,TRBD2,-,CASSVPGGYEQYF,TGTGCCAGCAGCGTACCGGGAGGCTACGAGCAGTACTTC
TRBV28,TRBJ1-2,-,-,CASSLGSFQGNYGYTF,TGTGCCAGCAGTTTAGGGAGCTTTCAGGGGAACTATGGCTACACCTTC
TRBV2,TRBJ2-7,-,-,CASNPTSEQYF,TGTGCCAGCAATCCAACCTCCGAGCAGTACTTC
TRBV19,TRBJ2-1,-,-,CASSYNRGFSYNEQFF,TGTGCCAGTAGTTATAATCGAGGCTTTTCCTACAATGAGCAGTTCTTC